Listed here is a single T cell receptor (beta chain). The sample is drawn from a study of blood T cell repertoires in COVID-19. Background on the study: PBMCs, B-cell-depleted T cells, or T cells provided the cDNA or gDNA that made up the material.

Enrolled through a virtual design, the participants were between about 18 and 100 years of age and came from fewer than 30 US areas. Recovery among Cohort 3 donors was established by two negative PCRs, clearance, or symptom resolution. As processed by the authors: Reference gene primer amplification yielded estimated nucleated cell counts. Using immunoSEQ multiplex PCR, the repertoire was profiled, and TCRdb retains in-frame clones only, with some absent. From that table come the V and J calls and clone size; the DNA was used to work out D and trimming. The sample records hundreds of thousands of clones, approximately 92% being singletons. Source material: PBMCs or T cells enriched from blood (not recorded which). This receptor was obtained from a man aged 30 to 45 who had recovered from COVID-19.

CDR3 protein: CASSRQAYGYTF. In DNA, the CDR3 is TGTGCCAGCAGCCGACAGGCCTATGGCTACACCTTC. The chain employs TRBV12-3 or TRBV12-4 and TRBJ1-2; D might be TRBD1 (6 bases). CDR3 size: 12 residues. V shed 6 bases and J shed 4 bases, with 9 bases lying between them.